Below, 14 T cell receptor beta chains from the same sample are listed, as sequenced in a study of blood T cell repertoires in COVID-19 (dated by TCRdb to 2020 to 2022). Library preparation was by the immunoSEQ multiplex PCR assay. TCRdb retrieved this table from immuneACCESS and kept in-frame rearrangements only. Not all clones are present; in checked studies, unresolved V genes account for under half, and no reason is known for the remainder. The sample data list approximately 190,000 clones, and 86% of these were observed just once. Approximately 25% of the sample goes to the ten largest clones. Sequenced sample: PBMCs or T cells enriched from blood (not recorded which). These receptors were taken from a woman in her thirties or forties in a cohort exposed to, infected with or recovered from COVID-19 (not recorded which).

The chain links TRBV7-9 to TRBJ1-6; D might be TRBD1 (5 bases). The CDR3 contains 13 residues. Deletions cut 5 bases from V and 7 bases from J, with 9 bases between. Germline V gives CDR1 SEHNR, CDR2 FQNEAQ (reference sequence). Here the CDR3 reads CASSPRQNSPLHF. CDR3 nucleotides: TGTGCCAGCAGCCCTAGACAGAATTCACCCCTCCACTTT.

The chain uses TRBV5-4 and TRBJ2-5, with D tentatively TRBD2 (6 bases). CDR1 and CDR2 (germline): SGHNT, YYREEE (reference sequence). With 0 bases removed from V and 4 bases from J, the gap between germline ends came to 13 bases. This CDR3 comprises 15 residues. The DNA of the CDR3 is TGTGCCAGCAGCTTGGTAGGACTCGGGAGAGAGACCCAGTACTTC. Its protein is CASSLVGLGRETQYF.

The chain joins TRBV15 to TRBJ2-7, with TRBD2 as a possible D gene (5 bases). Germline CDR1 LNHNV, CDR2 YYDKDF (reference sequence). V was shortened by 5 bases and J by 7 bases, with 21 bases between the two germline ends. CDR3 length equals 15 residues. The CDR3 spells CATSSYRGLKREQYF. CDR3 nucleotides: TGTGCCACCAGCTCTTACCGGGGTTTGAAGAGGGAGCAGTACTTC. The full variable domain, in which reference TRBV15 and TRBJ2-7 provide the parts outside the CDR3, is DAMVIQNPRYQVTQFGKPVTLSCSQTLNHNVMYWYQQKSSQAPKLLFHYYDKDFNNEADTPDNFQSRRPNTSFCFLDIRSPGLGDTAMYLCATSSYRGLKREQYFGPGTRLTVT.

This clone has a single count. The chain combines TRBV7-2 with TRBJ2-3, with D maybe TRBD2 (6 bases). V lost 2 bases, J lost 0 bases, and 12 bases lay in between. The germline V gene has CDR1 SGHTA and CDR2 FQGNSA. CDR3 size: 16 residues. The CDR3 nucleotides read TGTGCCAGCAGCTTACCTAGCGCGATGAGCACAGATACGCAGTATTTT. It translates to CASSLPSAMSTDTQYF.

The chain joins TRBV6-5 to TRBJ2-7; D perhaps matches TRBD1 (5 bases). Germline CDR1 and CDR2: MNHEY and SVGAGI. V lost 4 bases to trimming and J lost 6 bases, with 16 bases between them. The CDR3 loop spans 14 amino acids. The CDR3 bases are TGTGCCAGCAGTTTTTCCCGGACACCCTCCGAGCAGTACTTC. Its translation: CASSFSRTPSEQYF.

The table lists this clone with a few counts. The V and J genes are TRBV7-9 and TRBJ2-1; TRBD2 aligns across 11 bases. Trimming removed 4 bases from V and 6 bases from J; junction bases left unmatched: 11. This CDR3 region has 17 residues. Germline V lookup: CDR1 SEHNR, CDR2 FQNEAQ (reference sequence). Here the CDR3 reads CASSSGTSGLSRNEQFF. CDR3 DNA sequence: TGTGCCAGCAGCTCCGGGACTAGCGGATTATCCCGCAATGAGCAGTTCTTC.

CDR3 in DNA: TGCGCCAGCAGCCAAAACAGGGCCGGCTACACCTTC. Its translation is CASSQNRAGYTF. V gene TRBV4-1 combines with J gene TRBJ1-2, with a possible D match to TRBD1 (6 bases). V lost 2 bases and J lost 8, with 9 bases in between. The length of the CDR3 is 12 residues. Germline loops: CDR1 MGHRA, CDR2 YSYEKL.

The chain has TRBV11-3 and TRBJ2-2, with no clear D. V lost 0 bases to trimming and J lost 4 bases, with 12 bases between them. Germline CDR1 reads SGHNT; CDR2 reads YENEEA. CDR3 length: 16 amino acids. CDR3 in DNA: TGTGCCAGCAGCTTAGAAGGCAGGCGCTTCACCGGGGAGCTGTTTTTT. The encoded protein is CASSLEGRRFTGELFF.

The DNA of the CDR3 is TGCGCCAGCAGCCCGTCTTGGGGGGGAGAGACCCAGTACTTC. It translates to CASSPSWGGETQYF. This chain uses TRBV4-1 with TRBJ2-5; TRBD2 matches at 7 bases. The germline V gene encodes CDR1 MGHRA and CDR2 YSYEKL. The CDR3 runs 14 residues. V lost 4 bases to trimming and J lost 4 bases; unmatched junction nucleotides: 6.

The CDR3 nucleotides are TGTGCCAGTAGTTCTACAGGGCACGCTGAAGCTTTCTTT. Its translation: CASSSTGHAEAFF. The rearrangement uses TRBV19 and TRBJ1-1; D is possibly TRBD1 (6 bases). Germline V gives CDR1 LNHDA, CDR2 SQIVND (reference sequence). The CDR3 length is 13 residues. Trimming took 5 bases from V and 6 from J, leaving 13 bases between them.

The V call is TRBV15, the J call TRBJ2-7; a weak D match, TRBD1 (6 bases). Trimming pared 5 bases from V and 5 bases from J, leaving 13 bases between. CDR3 length: 13 residues. The V gene's germline CDR1 is LNHNV and CDR2 YYDKDF (reference sequence). CDR3 sequence reads: CATSVDSLDEQYF. Written as DNA, the CDR3 is TGTGCCACCAGCGTGGACAGCTTGGACGAGCAGTACTTC.

The chain combines TRBV4-1 with TRBJ1-2, with 7 bases aligning to TRBD1. CDR3 length equals 15 residues. V gave up 4 bases and J gave up 5 bases; unmatched junction bases: 10. From germline, CDR1 is MGHRA and CDR2 YSYEKL. This CDR3 is CASSPKQGTKYGYTF. CDR3 nucleotide sequence: TGCGCCAGCAGCCCCAAACAGGGGACGAAATATGGCTACACCTTC.

This clone was recorded only once. The J gene is TRBJ2-6, the V gene TRBV7-9, with a possible D match to TRBD1 (5 bases). Germline lookup yields CDR1 SEHNR and CDR2 FQNEAQ (reference sequence). V was pared by 6 bases and J by 0 bases, with 9 bases between. The CDR3 contains 15 residues. As DNA, the CDR3 is TGTGCCAGCAGGGGGCGGTTCTCTGGGGCCAACGTCCTGACTTTC. Its protein is CASRGRFSGANVLTF.

The chain recombines TRBV28 with TRBJ1-3, with D possibly TRBD1 on 5 matching bases. CDR1 and CDR2 from the germline V gene are MDHEN and SYDVKM. V was pared by 2 bases and J by 3 bases, with 14 bases between. This CDR3 is 16 amino acids long. DNA for the CDR3: TGTGCCAGCAGTTTACTCAGGGCAGGGTTTGGAAACACCATATATTTT. The encoded protein is CASSLLRAGFGNTIYF.